The 18 T cell receptor gamma chains below were found in one sample sequenced in a study of gamma delta lymphoproliferative disorders and STAT genes. TCRdb fed the multiplex PCR reads to CATT. The table shows some 3,000 gamma-chain clones, with 7.5% to 9.5% occurring only once. The receptor sequences were amplified from genomic DNA of peripheral blood mononuclear cells. Sequences were obtained from blood. The source of these receptors is a human donor in good health.

Judged by abundance, this clone is medium-sized (0.01 to 0.1%). The chain combines TRGV2 with TRGJ1 or TRGJ2. Here the J gene was assigned by germline matching of the DNA, as TCRdb has none. CDR3 size: 14 residues. The trim removed 0 bases at V and 10 bases at J, leaving 12 bases unmatched. Germline loops: CDR1 EGSNGY, CDR2 YDSYNSKV. CDR3 DNA: TGTGCCACCTGGGACGGGCTTGGGCCTGTAAAGAAACTCTTT. Protein sequence: CATWDGLGPVKKLF.

This clone is medium-sized (0.01 to 0.1%). V is TRGV9 and J is TRGJP. As TCRdb names no J gene, one was assigned here on the basis of a DNA match to germline. With V trimmed by 3 bases and J by 5 bases, 4 bases remained unmatched. The CDR3 is 16 residues long. CDR1 and CDR2 (germline): GITISATS, ISYDGTV (reference sequence). The CDR3 spells CALWESEELGKKIKVF. The CDR3 DNA reads TGTGCCTTGTGGGAGTCCGAAGAGTTGGGCAAAAAAATCAAGGTATTT.

Judged by abundance, this clone is medium-sized (0.01 to 0.1%). The CDR3 protein is CATWDGRGGDYYKKLF. CDR3 bases: TGTGCCACCTGGGATGGGCGAGGAGGGGATTATTATAAGAAACTCTTT. The chain uses TRGV4 and TRGJ1 or TRGJ2. No J segment appears in TCRdb, so it was assigned here by matching the sequence to germline. The germline V gene has CDR1 EGSTGY and CDR2 YDSYTSSV. V trimming: 0 bases; J trimming: 2 bases; junction bases outside the gene matches: 10. This CDR3 has 16 residues.

This clone counts as medium-sized. V gene TRGV2 combines with J gene TRGJP1. TCRdb lists no J gene, so it was determined here by aligning the DNA to germline. Germline values: CDR1 EGSNGY, CDR2 YDSYNSKV. This CDR3 comprises 15 residues. The J segment lost 2 bases and the V segment lost 4 bases, leaving 7 bases of the junction unmatched. Here the CDR3 reads CATWDRGTTGWFKIF. The CDR3 DNA follows: TGTGCCACCTGGGATAGAGGGACCACTGGTTGGTTCAAGATATTT.

By share of the sample, this clone is medium-sized. This rearrangement joins TRGV4 to TRGJP1. Since TCRdb gives no J gene, matching the DNA to germline was used here to assign it. CDR1 and CDR2 (germline): EGSTGY, YDSYTSSV. J gave up 11 bases and V 12 bases, and 12 bases lay outside the gene matches. The CDR3 contains 11 residues. The CDR3 nucleotides are TGTGCCCCCAAAAACAGCTGGTTCAAGATATTT. Its translation: CAPKNSWFKIF.

This clone has at least ten counts. Since a much larger clone is just one base distant, this may be a read error. This chain links TRGV2 with TRGJ1 or TRGJ2. As TCRdb names no J gene, one was assigned here on the basis of a DNA match to germline. Trimming took 0 bases from V and 5 from J; bases not matched to a gene: 1. The CDR3 has 12 amino acids. The germline gives CDR1 EGSNGY, CDR2 YDSYNSKV. Here the CDR3 DNA reads TGTGCCACCTGGGACGGGGATTATAAGAAACTCTTT. The encoded protein is CATWDGDYKKLF.

This chain uses TRGV11 with TRGJP2. The J gene, left out of TCRdb, was set here by checking the DNA against germline. TRGV11 is flagged as an ORF with uncertain function. This CDR3 has 15 amino acids. The V and J ends lost 1 base and 3 bases, in that order; junction bases with no gene match: 2. CDR3 region: CACWIRHCSDWIKTF. The CDR3 DNA reads as TGTGCCTGCTGGATTAGGCATTGTAGTGATTGGATCAAGACGTTT.

Judged by abundance, this clone is medium-sized. The J gene is TRGJ1 or TRGJ2, the V gene TRGV4. No J segment appears in TCRdb, so it was assigned here by matching the sequence to germline. This CDR3 is built from 14 residues. V lost 2 bases to trimming and J lost 0 bases; unmatched junction nucleotides: 4. Germline assignment: CDR1 EGSTGY and CDR2 YDSYTSSV. The CDR3 sequence is CATWDARNYYKKLF. The CDR3 bases are TGTGCCACCTGGGATGCCCGGAATTATTATAAGAAACTCTTT.

The V gene call is TRGV4, and the J gene call is absent. CDR1 EGSTGY and CDR2 YDSYTSSV come from the germline V gene. The length of the CDR3 is 12 residues. CDR3 sequence (DNA): TGTGCCACCTGGGAGGGTAAATATAAGAAAATATTT. Its translation is CATWEGKYKKIF.

This clone is medium-sized within its sample. V is TRGV8 and J is TRGJ1 or TRGJ2. Assignment of the J gene here rests on matching the DNA to germline, because TCRdb gives none. The germline V gene has CDR1 VENAVY and CDR2 YDSYNSRV. J lost 9 bases, V lost 5 bases, and 13 bases had no gene match. The CDR3 spans 13 residues. The CDR3: CATWVSGWLKKLF. CDR3 coding DNA: TGTGCCACCTGGGTGAGTGGTTGGCTTAAGAAACTCTTT.

The chain uses TRGV5 and TRGJP2. In the absence of a J gene in TCRdb, the DNA was matched to germline to assign it here. There are 16 residues in the CDR3. The germline V gene has CDR1 VINAFY and CDR2 YDVSNSKD. After removal of 2 bases from V and 2 bases from J, the junction contained 8 bases not matched to a gene. As DNA, the CDR3 is TGTGCCACCTGGGACACGCGTCCAAGTAGTGATTGGATCAAGACGTTT. Protein: CATWDTRPSSDWIKTF.

This chain uses TRGV2 with TRGJ1 or TRGJ2. TCRdb does not report a J gene; here it was assigned by matching the DNA to germline references. The V gene end was trimmed by 3 bases and the J gene end by 0 bases; junction bases not matched to a gene: 8. The CDR3 is made up of 15 amino acids. Looked up from germline, CDR1 is EGSNGY and CDR2 is YDSYNSKV. The CDR3 sequence: CATWDPKANYYKKLF. Here the CDR3 DNA reads TGTGCCACCTGGGACCCGAAGGCGAATTATTATAAGAAACTCTTT.

By share, this clone counts as medium-sized. The sample contains more than one DNA sequence encoding this CDR3. This rearrangement joins TRGV4 to TRGJ1 or TRGJ2. The J gene was not available in TCRdb and was assigned here by matching the DNA to germline segments. V lost 1 base and J lost 0; bases outside the gene matches: 3. Germline V gene data show CDR1 as EGSTGY and CDR2 as YDSYTSSV. The CDR3 runs to 14 residues. The CDR3 loop reads CATWDGTNYYKKLF. For the CDR3, the DNA is TGTGCCACCTGGGATGGAACGAATTATTATAAGAAACTCTTT.

This clone was recorded at least ten times. The genes are TRGV2 and TRGJ1 or TRGJ2. TCRdb offers no J gene call, so here the DNA was matched to germline to obtain one. CDR3 length: 13 amino acids. Germline V gene data show CDR1 as EGSNGY and CDR2 as YDSYNSKV. V dropped 0 bases and J dropped 5; count of bases not matched to a gene: 4. The CDR3 protein is CATWDGRHYKKLF. CDR3 coding DNA: TGTGCCACCTGGGACGGGCGGCATTATAAGAAACTCTTT.

Of note for this clone: The limits of the CDR3 on the DNA are not certain, so only TCRdb's listed CDR3 is given. The V gene call reads TRGV11; no J gene was called. TRGV11 is an ORF, and what it does is uncertain. 23 amino acids form the CDR3, both terminal residues included. This CDR3 reads CTTVPAGLGTTELKRSSDWIKTF.

This clone is judged medium-sized. The CDR3 loop reads CAAWDSDYYKKLF. In DNA, the CDR3 is TGTGCTGCGTGGGATTCGGATTATTATAAGAAACTCTTT. The chain combines TRGV10 with TRGJ1 or TRGJ2. No J gene was available from TCRdb, and it was assigned here by a germline match of the DNA. TRGV10 is an ORF, with its function uncertain. Germline trimming cut 8 bases from V and 2 bases from J; bases unmatched to any gene: 7. The CDR3 has 13 residues.

This chain connects TRGV4 to TRGJ1 or TRGJ2. TCRdb leaves out the J gene; it was filled in here by matching the DNA to germline. Germline V gives CDR1 EGSTGY, CDR2 YDSYTSSV. J lost 10 bases, V lost 4 bases, and 7 bases had no gene match. This CDR3 spans 11 amino acids. CDR3 sequence (DNA): TGTGCCACCTGGGACTTATTAAAGAAACTCTTT. Encoded protein: CATWDLLKKLF.

This clone is medium-sized by share. The chain carries TRGV8 and TRGJ1 or TRGJ2. The J gene was not available in TCRdb and was assigned here by matching the DNA to germline segments. V trimming: 0 bases; J trimming: 5 bases; junction bases outside the gene matches: 1. In germline, CDR1 is VENAVY, CDR2 YDSYNSRV. The CDR3 loop spans 12 amino acids. CDR3 sequence (DNA): TGTGCCACCTGGGATAGGAATTATAAGAAACTCTTT. Residues: CATWDRNYKKLF.